The 32 T cell receptor beta chains in this list originate from one sample, sequenced in a study of shared clonotypes between healthy human individuals (dated by TCRdb to about 2020). Receptor amplification or capture employed the immunoSEQ multiplex PCR assay. As stored in TCRdb, this immuneACCESS dataset retains in-frame rearrangements with V and J assigned. A fraction of the clones does not appear; measured against another copy, unresolved V genes explain less than half of the discrepancy, and the remainder lacks a known reason. Recorded for this sample are 2,500,000 or so clones; roughly 92% of them occurred a single time. The leading ten clones occupy over 0.12% of the sample. Sequenced sample: naive CD4+ T cells sorted from blood. According to the study, the label for this sample's cell subset or site signals: CD45RA+ positively selected. The origin of the receptors is a man younger than 35 in good health.

This clone has only one observation. This chain uses TRBV30 with TRBJ1-5, with a weak D call TRBD1 (6 bases). Germline lookup yields CDR1 GTSNPN and CDR2 SVGIG (reference sequence). The CDR3 totals 14 residues. V was clipped by 5 bases and J by 7 bases, with 18 bases between them. The DNA for the CDR3 is TGTGCCTGGTCTCGAAGGGGGGGCGGGCAGCCCCAGCATTTT. It specifies CAWSRRGGGQPQHF.

The genes are TRBV14 and TRBJ2-3, with no clear D. Trimming shortened V by 2 bases and J by 4 bases, and 10 bases separated the two germline ends. This CDR3 region has 14 residues. CDR1 and CDR2 from the germline V gene are SGHDN and FVKESK. Here the CDR3 DNA reads TGTGCCAGCAGCCAACCCGTGTCTGCAGATACGCAGTATTTT. Its protein product is CASSQPVSADTQYF.

V is TRBV18 and J is TRBJ2-7; 11 nucleotides agree with TRBD2. Trimming cost V 5 bases and J 4 bases; bases outside gene matches: 4. Germline V gene lookup returns CDR1 KGHSH and CDR2 LQKENI. The CDR3 consists of 14 residues. CDR3 loop: CASSMTSGIYEQYF. CDR3 DNA: TGTGCCAGCTCAATGACTAGCGGGATTTACGAGCAGTACTTC.

The J gene is TRBJ2-5, the V gene TRBV4-3; 10 bases agree with TRBD2. TRBJ2-7 matches the DNA end more closely, so the J call is doubtful. The CDR3 runs 18 residues. Germline V lookup: CDR1 LGHNA, CDR2 YSLEER. Here the CDR3 DNA reads TGCGCCAGCAGCCAAGATTCCGGAAAAGCGGGAGGGCCGTACGAGCAGTACTTC. As protein: CASSQDSGKAGGPYEQYF.

This chain uses TRBV5-4 with TRBJ1-4, with TRBD1 identical over 7 bases. The J segment lost 14 bases and the V segment lost 0 bases, leaving 4 bases of the junction unmatched. In germline, CDR1 is SGHNT, CDR2 YYREEE (reference sequence). This CDR3 is built from 12 residues. The CDR3 region is CASSLDQGVLFF. CDR3 coding DNA: TGTGCCAGCAGCTTGGATCAGGGGGTGCTGTTTTTT. The complete variable domain, with remaining parts taken from reference TRBV5-4 and TRBJ1-4, reads ETGVTQSPTHLIKTRGQQVTLRCSSQSGHNTVSWYQQALGQGPQFIFQYYREEENGRGNFPPRFSGLQFPNYSSELNVNALELDDSALYLCASSLDQGVLFFGSGTQLSVL.

The J gene is TRBJ2-1, the V gene TRBV6-1; TRBD2 might be the D (6 bases). CDR3 length: 16 residues. V was shortened by 6 bases and J by 3 bases, with 18 bases between the two germline ends. Looked up from germline, CDR1 is MNHNS and CDR2 is SASEGT. Written as DNA, the CDR3 is TGTGCCAGCAGCGAACTGATCCTCGGGGGCTACAATGAGCAGTTCTTC. Its translation is CASSELILGGYNEQFF.

The chain couples TRBV5-4 to TRBJ2-5, with D tentatively TRBD1 (6 bases). The CDR3 spans 14 residues. The V gene lost 4 bases and the J gene lost 4 bases, with 14 bases spanning the gap. CDR1 and CDR2 from the germline V gene are SGHNT and YYREEE (reference sequence). The CDR3 is CASSRPGVGETQYF. CDR3 DNA: TGTGCCAGCAGCCGTCCAGGGGTAGGAGAGACCCAGTACTTC.

V usage is TRBV7-2 and J usage is TRBJ2-2; D call uncertain. The CDR3 consists of 15 residues. V lost 0 bases, J lost 2 bases, and 7 bases lay in between. The germline gives CDR1 SGHTA, CDR2 FQGNSA. This CDR3 reads CASSLARINTGELFF. CDR3 bases: TGTGCCAGCAGCTTAGCCAGGATAAACACCGGGGAGCTGTTTTTT.

The rearrangement uses TRBV5-5 and TRBJ2-7; TRBD1 matches at 10 bases. The CDR3 totals 15 residues. Germline assignment: CDR1 SGHKS and CDR2 YYEKEE (reference sequence). Germline trimming cut 7 bases from V and 1 base from J; bases unmatched to any gene: 8. CDR3 region: CASFSGQGGSYEQYF. The DNA of the CDR3 is TGTGCCAGCTTCTCTGGACAGGGGGGATCCTACGAGCAGTACTTC.

For the CDR3, the DNA is TGTGCCAGCAGGCTGACTAGTGGGGGAACCAATGAGCAGTTCTTC. Its translation: CASRLTSGGTNEQFF. The J gene is TRBJ2-1, the V gene TRBV5-5; the D gene is possibly TRBD2 (6 bases). V was shortened by 5 bases and J by 6 bases, with 18 bases between the two germline ends. This CDR3 is built from 15 residues. The germline gives CDR1 SGHKS, CDR2 YYEKEE (reference sequence). The whole variable domain, filled in from reference TRBV5-5 and TRBJ2-1, reads DAGVTQSPTHLIKTRGQQVTLRCSPISGHKSVSWYQQVLGQGPQFIFQYYEKEERGRGNFPDRFSARQFPNYSSELNVNALLLGDSALYLCASRLTSGGTNEQFFGPGTRLTVL.

The V and J genes are TRBV6-6 and TRBJ1-5; 8 bases match TRBD1. Germline lookup yields CDR1 MNHNY and CDR2 SVGAGI (reference sequence). The V segment lost 9 bases and the J segment 0 bases; nucleotides outside the gene matches: 10. The CDR3 length is 16 residues. The CDR3 bases are TGTGCCAGTTTGGAAAGACAGGGGCATAGCAATCAGCCCCAGCATTTT. As protein: CASLERQGHSNQPQHF.

The rearrangement links TRBV7-2 to TRBJ2-7; D gene ambiguous. This CDR3 comprises 11 residues. Per germline, CDR1 SGHTA and CDR2 FQGNSA. V gave up 1 base and J gave up 8 bases, with 6 bases separating them. The chain's CDR3 is CASSLGEQQYF. CDR3 DNA: TGTGCCAGCAGCTTAGGGGAACAGCAGTACTTC.

This clone was seen a single time. The rearrangement uses TRBV21-1 and TRBJ2-7; the tabulated D call, TRBD1, remains unverified against the DNA. TRBV21-1 is a documented pseudogene. This CDR3 is 13 amino acids long. CDR3 amino acids: CATHGHISYEQYF. In nucleotides, the CDR3 is TGTGCCACCCACGGACACATCTCCTACGAGCAGTACTTC.

The CDR3 reads CASSLEQGYEQFF. CDR3 DNA: TGTGCCAGCAGCTTGGAACAGGGGTATGAGCAGTTCTTC. The chain uses TRBV7-8 and TRBJ2-1, with 7 positions matching TRBD1. J gave up 8 bases and V 3 bases, and 4 bases lay outside the gene matches. The germline CDR1 and CDR2 sequences are SGHVS and FQNEAQ. The CDR3 runs 13 residues. The variable domain in full, with the rest retrieved from reference TRBV7-8 and TRBJ2-1, is GAGVSQSPRYKVAKRGQDVALRCDPISGHVSLFWYQQALGQGPEFLTYFQNEAQLDKSGLPSDRFFAERPEGSVSTLKIQRTQQEDSAVYLCASSLEQGYEQFFGPGTRLTVL.

About this clone itself: This sample also contains other DNA sequences that code for the same CDR3. This sequence joins TRBV7-2 and TRBJ2-2; D gene uncertain. Per the germline V gene, CDR1 is SGHTA and CDR2 is FQGNSA. The CDR3 spans 15 residues. With 1 base removed from V and 0 bases from J, the gap between germline ends came to 6 bases. CDR3 sequence (DNA): TGTGCCAGCAGCTTAGGGACGACGAACACCGGGGAGCTGTTTTTT. It translates to CASSLGTTNTGELFF.

The chain combines TRBV30 with TRBJ1-2, with D possibly matching TRBD1 (6 bases). Germline CDR1 is GTSNPN and CDR2 is SVGIG (reference sequence). V was trimmed by 0 bases and J by 5 bases, leaving 16 bases between them. This CDR3 has 15 residues. CDR3 protein: CAWSVKGRGDYGYTF. The CDR3 nucleotides read TGTGCCTGGAGTGTTAAAGGCAGGGGTGATTATGGCTACACCTTC.

Regarding this clone: Other DNA sequences in this specimen translate into the identical CDR3. The rearrangement uses TRBV5-1 and TRBJ2-2; 9 bases agree with TRBD2. Trimming took 5 bases from V and 5 from J; bases not matched to a gene: 4. This CDR3 has 14 amino acids. Germline-derived CDR1 and CDR2 are SGHRS and YFSETQ. Here the CDR3 DNA reads TGCGCCAGCAGTCTAGCGGGGACAACCGGGGAGCTGTTTTTT. Translated, it gives CASSLAGTTGELFF.

The chain carries TRBV9 and TRBJ1-4; D not certain. V shed 4 bases and J shed 0 bases, with 16 bases lying between them. The V gene's germline CDR1 is SGDLS and CDR2 YYNGEE. The CDR3 is made up of 17 amino acids. The chain's CDR3 is CASSPYAALATNEKLFF. The CDR3 nucleotides read TGTGCCAGCAGCCCCTACGCTGCCCTAGCAACTAATGAAAAACTGTTTTTT.

The chain carries TRBV19 and TRBJ2-3, with TRBD2 matching 11 bases. This CDR3 region has 15 residues. Germline values: CDR1 LNHDA, CDR2 SQIVND (reference sequence). Trimming cost V 4 bases and J 2 bases; bases outside gene matches: 2. The CDR3 DNA follows: TGTGCCAGTAGTACACTAGCGGGGGACACAGATACGCAGTATTTT. This codes for CASSTLAGDTDTQYF.

The V gene is TRBV2, the J gene TRBJ2-1, with a weak D call TRBD2 (5 bases). The V end lost 5 bases, the J end lost 7 bases, and 18 bases lay between the germline ends. This CDR3 region has 15 residues. From germline, CDR1 is SNHLY and CDR2 FYNNEI. This CDR3 is CASSRAGKPLNEQFF. In DNA form, the CDR3 reads TGTGCCAGCAGTCGGGCCGGGAAACCCCTAAATGAGCAGTTCTTC.

The V call is TRBV28, the J call TRBJ1-5; no clear D. V dropped 4 bases and J dropped 6 bases, with 13 bases sitting between them. The CDR3 has 14 residues. The germline gives CDR1 MDHEN, CDR2 SYDVKM. The CDR3 spells CASSSPGRVQPQHF. The CDR3 DNA reads TGTGCCAGCAGTTCCCCCGGAAGGGTTCAGCCCCAGCATTTT.

The rearrangement links TRBV11-2 to TRBJ1-2; D gene uncertain. Germline CDR1 reads SGHAT; CDR2 reads FQNNGV. V was shortened by 0 bases and J by 5 bases, with 7 bases between the two germline ends. This CDR3 has 13 amino acids. DNA for the CDR3: TGTGCCAGCAGCTTAGATTTTGGATATGGCTACACCTTC. Translated, it gives CASSLDFGYGYTF.

The rearrangement joins TRBV6-1 to TRBJ2-1, with D possibly being TRBD1 or TRBD2 (5 bases each). V was trimmed by 6 bases and J by 10 bases, leaving 19 bases between them. Looked up from germline, CDR1 is MNHNS and CDR2 is SASEGT. The CDR3 length is 14 residues. In DNA, the CDR3 is TGTGCCAGCAGCCCTGATTCGGGGCTCCGGGAGCAGTTCTTC. As protein: CASSPDSGLREQFF.

This chain connects TRBV6-4 to TRBJ2-2; D remains ambiguous. The CDR3 is 14 residues long. Trimming stripped 6 bases from V and 2 bases from J, with 10 bases between. The V gene's germline CDR1 is MRHNA and CDR2 SNTAGT. The CDR3 bases are TGTGCCAGCAGCTCGACAAGAAACACCGGGGAGCTGTTTTTT. Protein product: CASSSTRNTGELFF.

This CDR3 reads CAISESRGSDTQYF. CDR3 nucleotides: TGTGCCATCAGTGAGTCGAGGGGTTCAGATACGCAGTATTTT. The gene calls are TRBV10-3 and TRBJ2-3; perhaps D is TRBD1 or TRBD2 (5 bases each). The CDR3 has 14 amino acids. Germline V gene lookup returns CDR1 ENHRY and CDR2 SYGVKD. V shed 0 bases and J shed 4 bases, with 8 bases lying between them.

The V and J genes are TRBV10-2 and TRBJ2-5, with 10 nucleotides matching TRBD2. The V segment lost 8 bases and the J segment 3 bases; nucleotides outside the gene matches: 3. Germline V gene sequence: CDR1 WSHSY, CDR2 SAAADI. The CDR3 sequence is 13 residues long. CDR3 DNA: TGCGCCAGCCGAGGACTAGCGGAAGAGACCCAGTACTTC. This sequence encodes CASRGLAEETQYF.

The V call is TRBV11-2, the J call TRBJ1-2, with a weak D call TRBD1 (6 bases). Germline assignment: CDR1 SGHAT and CDR2 FQNNGV. V lost 0 bases, J lost 3 bases, and 11 bases lay in between. The CDR3 totals 15 residues. In DNA form, the CDR3 reads TGTGCCAGCAGCTTAGACAGGGGTCAGGACTATGGCTACACCTTC. It yields the protein CASSLDRGQDYGYTF.

The gene calls are TRBV6-5 and TRBJ2-7; D remains unclear. Trimming stripped 0 bases from V and 2 bases from J, with 11 bases between. The CDR3 length is 15 residues. Germline CDR1 and CDR2: MNHEY and SVGAGI. CDR3 sequence reads: CASSYSFFNPYEQYF. CDR3 DNA: TGTGCCAGCAGTTACTCGTTCTTTAACCCCTACGAGCAGTACTTC.

A single count supports this clone. The rearrangement uses TRBV7-2 and TRBJ1-6; no definite D call. The V gene's germline CDR1 is SGHTA and CDR2 FQGNSA. This CDR3 is 15 amino acids long. V gave up 5 bases and J gave up 6 bases, with 14 bases separating them. CDR3 residues: CASSLGLGSNSPLHF. CDR3 in DNA: TGTGCCAGCAGCCTCGGCCTCGGGTCTAATTCACCCCTCCACTTT.

V gene TRBV7-6 combines with J gene TRBJ2-5, with a weak D call TRBD2 (6 bases). Germline assignment: CDR1 SGHVS and CDR2 FNYEAQ. The CDR3 extends over 14 amino acids. The V end was cut by 5 bases, the J end by 5 bases, with 15 bases between. The CDR3: CASSPGGVGETQYF. The CDR3 DNA follows: TGTGCCAGCAGCCCCGGAGGGGTTGGGGAGACCCAGTACTTC.

The V gene is TRBV18, the J gene TRBJ1-1; D is undetermined. The CDR3 totals 13 residues. Trimming removed 2 bases at V and 2 bases at J, with 6 bases between. From germline, CDR1 is KGHSH and CDR2 LQKENI. The CDR3 DNA reads as TGTGCCAGCTCACCAGGGTTTAACACTGAAGCTTTCTTT. It is translated as CASSPGFNTEAFF.

The J gene is TRBJ1-5, the V gene TRBV4-1; D remains unclear. V lost 4 bases and J lost 9, with 16 bases in between. This CDR3 region has 14 residues. Germline CDR1 reads MGHRA; CDR2 reads YSYEKL. Here the CDR3 DNA reads TGCGCCAGCAGCCCAGAGTCAGGAGATTGGCCCCAGCATTTT. Translating gives CASSPESGDWPQHF.